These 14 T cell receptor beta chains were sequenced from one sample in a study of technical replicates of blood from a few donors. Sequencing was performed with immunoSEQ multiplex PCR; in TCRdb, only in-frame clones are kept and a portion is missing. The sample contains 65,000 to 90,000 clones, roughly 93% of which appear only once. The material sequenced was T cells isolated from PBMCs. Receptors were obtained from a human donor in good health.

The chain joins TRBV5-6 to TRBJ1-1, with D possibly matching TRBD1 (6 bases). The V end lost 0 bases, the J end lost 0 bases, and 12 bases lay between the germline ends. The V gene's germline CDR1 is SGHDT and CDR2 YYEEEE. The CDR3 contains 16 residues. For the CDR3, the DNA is TGTGCCAGCAGCTTGGACGGGACACCCCTGAACACTGAAGCTTTCTTT. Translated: CASSLDGTPLNTEAFF.

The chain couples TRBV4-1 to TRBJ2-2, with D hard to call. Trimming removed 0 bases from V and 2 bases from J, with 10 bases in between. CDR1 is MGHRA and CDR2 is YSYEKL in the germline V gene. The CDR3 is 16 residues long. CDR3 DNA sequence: TGCGCCAGCAGCCAAGAGTTCCAGGCAAACACCGGGGAGCTGTTTTTT. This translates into CASSQEFQANTGELFF.

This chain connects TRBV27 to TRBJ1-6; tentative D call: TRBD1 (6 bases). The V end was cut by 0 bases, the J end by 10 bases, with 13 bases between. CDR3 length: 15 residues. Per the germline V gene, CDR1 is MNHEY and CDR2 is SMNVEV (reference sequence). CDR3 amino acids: CASSLSSQGPSPLHF. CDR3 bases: TGTGCCAGCAGTTTATCAAGCCAGGGGCCCTCACCCCTCCACTTT.

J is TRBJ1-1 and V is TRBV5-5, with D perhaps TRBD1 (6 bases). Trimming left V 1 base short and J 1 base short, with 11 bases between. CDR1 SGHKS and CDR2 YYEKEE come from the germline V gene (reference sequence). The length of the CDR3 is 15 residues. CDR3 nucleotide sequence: TGTGCCAGCAGCTTGACGGGGGGCGCGAACACTGAAGCTTTCTTT. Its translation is CASSLTGGANTEAFF.

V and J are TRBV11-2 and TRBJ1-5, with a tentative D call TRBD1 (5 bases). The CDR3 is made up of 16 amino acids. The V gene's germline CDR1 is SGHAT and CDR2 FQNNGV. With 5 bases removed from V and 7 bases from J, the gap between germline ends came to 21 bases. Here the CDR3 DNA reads TGTGCCAGCAGCCCAAGAGGGGATACGAGCGGGCAGCCCCAGCATTTT. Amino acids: CASSPRGDTSGQPQHF. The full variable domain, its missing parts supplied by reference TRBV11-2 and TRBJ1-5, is EAGVAQSPRYKIIEKRQSVAFWCNPISGHATLYWYQQILGQGPKLLIQFQNNGVVDDSQLPKDRFSAERLKGVDSTLKIQPAKLEDSAVYLCASSPRGDTSGQPQHFGDGTRLSIL.

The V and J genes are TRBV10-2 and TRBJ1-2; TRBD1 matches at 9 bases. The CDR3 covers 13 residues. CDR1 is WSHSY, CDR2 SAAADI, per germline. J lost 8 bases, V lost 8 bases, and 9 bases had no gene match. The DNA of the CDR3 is TGCGCCAGCGGACAGGGGCTGCGGGACGGCTACACCTTC. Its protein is CASGQGLRDGYTF.

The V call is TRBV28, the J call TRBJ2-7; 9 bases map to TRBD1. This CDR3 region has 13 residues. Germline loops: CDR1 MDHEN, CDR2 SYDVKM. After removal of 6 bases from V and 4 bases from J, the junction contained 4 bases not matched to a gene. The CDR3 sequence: CASSPGQGYEQYF. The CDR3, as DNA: TGTGCCAGCAGCCCGGGACAGGGTTACGAGCAGTACTTC. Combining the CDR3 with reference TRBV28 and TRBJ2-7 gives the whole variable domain DVKVTQSSRYLVKRTGEKVFLECVQDMDHENMFWYRQDPGLGLRLIYFSYDVKMKEKGDIPEGYSVSREKKERFSLILESASTNQTSMYLCASSPGQGYEQYFGPGTRLTVT.

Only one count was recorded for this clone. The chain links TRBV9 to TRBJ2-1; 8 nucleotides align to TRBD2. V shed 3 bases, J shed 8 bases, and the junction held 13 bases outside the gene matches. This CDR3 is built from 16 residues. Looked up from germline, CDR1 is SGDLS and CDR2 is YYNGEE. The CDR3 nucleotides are TGTGCCAGCAGCGCCCCCTCTAGCGGGTTTAAAGATGAGCAGTTCTTC. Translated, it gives CASSAPSSGFKDEQFF.

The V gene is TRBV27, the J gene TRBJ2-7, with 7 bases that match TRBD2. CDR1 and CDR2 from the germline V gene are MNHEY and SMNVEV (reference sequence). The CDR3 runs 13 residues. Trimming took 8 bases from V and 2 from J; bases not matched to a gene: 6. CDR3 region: CASGGVAAYEQYF. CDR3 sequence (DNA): TGTGCCAGCGGGGGGGTTGCGGCCTACGAGCAGTACTTC.

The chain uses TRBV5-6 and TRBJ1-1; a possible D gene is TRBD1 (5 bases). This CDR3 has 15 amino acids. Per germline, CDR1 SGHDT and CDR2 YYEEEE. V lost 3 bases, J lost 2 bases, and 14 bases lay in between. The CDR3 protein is CASSWATGLNTEAFF. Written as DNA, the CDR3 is TGTGCCAGCAGCTGGGCCACAGGATTAAACACTGAAGCTTTCTTT. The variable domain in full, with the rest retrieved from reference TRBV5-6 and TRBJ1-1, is DAGVTQSPTHLIKTRGQQVTLRCSPKSGHDTVSWYQQALGQGPQFIFQYYEEEERQRGNFPDRFSGHQFPNYSSELNVNALLLGDSALYLCASSWATGLNTEAFFGQGTRLTVV.

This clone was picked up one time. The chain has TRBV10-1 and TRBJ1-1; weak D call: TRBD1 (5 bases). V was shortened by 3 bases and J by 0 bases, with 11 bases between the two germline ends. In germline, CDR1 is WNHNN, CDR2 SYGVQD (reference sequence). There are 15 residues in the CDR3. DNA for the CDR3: TGCGCCAGCAGTGAATCGGGGGGACTGAACACTGAAGCTTTCTTT. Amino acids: CASSESGGLNTEAFF.

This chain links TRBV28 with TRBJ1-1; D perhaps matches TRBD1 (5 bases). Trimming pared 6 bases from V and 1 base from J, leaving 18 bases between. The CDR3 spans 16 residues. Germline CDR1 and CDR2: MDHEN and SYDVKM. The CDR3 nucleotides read TGTGCCAGCAGGCGGACGTCGTCGGGGGGGAACACTGAAGCTTTCTTT. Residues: CASRRTSSGGNTEAFF.

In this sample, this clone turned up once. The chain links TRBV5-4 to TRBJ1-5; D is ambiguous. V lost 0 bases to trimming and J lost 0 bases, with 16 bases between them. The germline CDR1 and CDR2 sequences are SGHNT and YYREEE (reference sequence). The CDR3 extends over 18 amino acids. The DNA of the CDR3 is TGTGCCAGCAGCTTGGAAGGTAGGAAGAGGGCTAGCAATCAGCCCCAGCATTTT. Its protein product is CASSLEGRKRASNQPQHF.

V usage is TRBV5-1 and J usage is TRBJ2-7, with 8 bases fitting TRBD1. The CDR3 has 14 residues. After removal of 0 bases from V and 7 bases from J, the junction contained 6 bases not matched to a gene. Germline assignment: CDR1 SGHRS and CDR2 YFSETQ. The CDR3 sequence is CASSLVQGAQEQYF. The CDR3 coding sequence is TGCGCCAGCAGCTTGGTGCAGGGGGCGCAGGAGCAGTACTTC.